The following is a T cell receptor (beta chain) sequence with its context. The data stem from a study of blood T cell repertoires in COVID-19. Study-level information: Acute and convalescent COVID-19 specimens originated in the United States, Italy and Spain. The analysed material was cDNA or gDNA that came from T cells, B-cell-depleted T cells, or PBMCs.

Methods used by the authors: Estimation of nucleated cell counts was performed using reference gene primer amplification. Profiling relied on immunoSEQ multiplex PCR, and the TCRdb table lists in-frame clones only, not all of them. That table supplies the V and J calls and clone size; D and trimming were determined from the DNA. The table records more than 150,000 clones, roughly 80% of them present only once. The CDR3 contains 14 residues. V lost 2 bases to trimming and J lost 2 bases, with 10 bases between them. Germline V gives CDR1 KGHSH, CDR2 LQKENI. Sequencing was performed on peripheral blood. This clonotype originated in a man aged 45-65 years who had recovered from COVID-19. The V and J genes are TRBV18 and TRBJ2-7, with a possible D match to TRBD1 (6 bases). CDR3 sequence (DNA): TGTGCCAGCTCACCAAGGACAGCCACCTACGAGCAGTACTTC. The encoded protein is CASSPRTATYEQYF. Supplemented by reference TRBV18 and TRBJ2-7, the full variable domain reads NAGVMQNPRHLVRRRGQEARLRCSPMKGHSHVYWYRQLPEEGLKFMVYLQKENIIDESGMPKERFSAEFPKEGPSILRIQQVVRGDSAAYFCASSPRTATYEQYFGPGTRLTVT.